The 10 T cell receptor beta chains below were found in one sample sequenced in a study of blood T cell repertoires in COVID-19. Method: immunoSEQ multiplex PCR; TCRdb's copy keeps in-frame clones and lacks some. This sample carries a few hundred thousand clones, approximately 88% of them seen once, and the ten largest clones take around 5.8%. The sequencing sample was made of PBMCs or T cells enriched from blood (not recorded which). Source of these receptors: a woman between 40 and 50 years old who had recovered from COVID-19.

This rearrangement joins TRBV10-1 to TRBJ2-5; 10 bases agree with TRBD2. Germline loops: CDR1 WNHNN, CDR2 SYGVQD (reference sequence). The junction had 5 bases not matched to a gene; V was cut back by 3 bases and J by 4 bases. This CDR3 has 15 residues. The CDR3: CASSDAAGGPETQYF. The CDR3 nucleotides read TGCGCCAGCAGTGACGCAGCGGGAGGGCCAGAGACCCAGTACTTC.

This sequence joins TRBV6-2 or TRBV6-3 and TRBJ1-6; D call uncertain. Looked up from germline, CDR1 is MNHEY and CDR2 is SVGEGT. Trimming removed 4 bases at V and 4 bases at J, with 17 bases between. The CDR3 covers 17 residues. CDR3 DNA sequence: TGTGCCAGCAGTTTCGATGGCCGCCGCTCTTATAATTCACCCCTCCACTTT. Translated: CASSFDGRRSYNSPLHF.

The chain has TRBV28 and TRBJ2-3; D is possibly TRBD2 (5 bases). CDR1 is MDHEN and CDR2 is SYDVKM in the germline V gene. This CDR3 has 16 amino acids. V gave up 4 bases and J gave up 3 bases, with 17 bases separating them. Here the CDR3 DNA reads TGTGCCAGCAGTTCCTACGGGCGCCGGGGAACAGATACGCAGTATTTT. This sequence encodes CASSSYGRRGTDTQYF.

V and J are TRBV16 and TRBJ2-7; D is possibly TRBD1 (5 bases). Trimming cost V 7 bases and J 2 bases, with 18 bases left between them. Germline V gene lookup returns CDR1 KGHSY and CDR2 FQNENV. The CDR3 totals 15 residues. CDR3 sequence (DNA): TGTGCCAGCATGCCCTCGGTAGGGGTTCCCTACGAGCAGTACTTC. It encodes CASMPSVGVPYEQYF.

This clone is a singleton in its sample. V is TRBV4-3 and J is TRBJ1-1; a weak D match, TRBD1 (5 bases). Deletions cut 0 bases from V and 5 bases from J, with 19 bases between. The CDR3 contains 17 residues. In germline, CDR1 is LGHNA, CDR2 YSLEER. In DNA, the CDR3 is TGCGCCAGCAGCCAAGATGTCGGGCAGGGTGGATGGACTGAAGCTTTCTTT. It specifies CASSQDVGQGGWTEAFF.

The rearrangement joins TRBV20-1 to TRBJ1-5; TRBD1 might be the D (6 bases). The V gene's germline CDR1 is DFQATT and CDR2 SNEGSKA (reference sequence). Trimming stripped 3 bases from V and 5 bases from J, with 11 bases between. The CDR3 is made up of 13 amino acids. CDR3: CSASGDTDQPQHF. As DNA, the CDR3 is TGCAGTGCTAGTGGGGACACGGATCAGCCCCAGCATTTT.

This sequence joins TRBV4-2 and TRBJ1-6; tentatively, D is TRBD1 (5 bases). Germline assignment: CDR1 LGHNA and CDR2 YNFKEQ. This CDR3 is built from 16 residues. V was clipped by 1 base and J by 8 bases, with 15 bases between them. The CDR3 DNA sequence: TGTGCCAGCAGCCAAGTTGGGGGGTCGCGCGATTCACCCCTCCACTTT. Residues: CASSQVGGSRDSPLHF.

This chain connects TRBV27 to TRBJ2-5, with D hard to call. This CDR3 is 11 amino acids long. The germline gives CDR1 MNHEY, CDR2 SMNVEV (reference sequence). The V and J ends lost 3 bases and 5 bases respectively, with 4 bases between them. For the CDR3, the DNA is TGTGCCAGCAGTTTGGGCGAGACCCAGTACTTC. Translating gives CASSLGETQYF.

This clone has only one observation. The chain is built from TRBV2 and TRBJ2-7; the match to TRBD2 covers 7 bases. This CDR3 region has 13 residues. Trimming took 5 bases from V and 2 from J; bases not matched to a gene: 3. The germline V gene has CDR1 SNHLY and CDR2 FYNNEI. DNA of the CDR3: TGTGCCAGCAGTCGGACTAGAACCTACGAGCAGTACTTC. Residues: CASSRTRTYEQYF.

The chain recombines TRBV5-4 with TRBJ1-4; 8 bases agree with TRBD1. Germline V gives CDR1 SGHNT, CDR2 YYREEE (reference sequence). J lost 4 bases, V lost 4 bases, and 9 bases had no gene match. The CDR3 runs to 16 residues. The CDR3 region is CASSTTRGQGNEKLFF. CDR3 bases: TGTGCCAGCAGCACGACCAGGGGGCAGGGTAATGAAAAACTGTTTTTT. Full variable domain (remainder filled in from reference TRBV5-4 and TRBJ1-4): ETGVTQSPTHLIKTRGQQVTLRCSSQSGHNTVSWYQQALGQGPQFIFQYYREEENGRGNFPPRFSGLQFPNYSSELNVNALELDDSALYLCASSTTRGQGNEKLFFGSGTQLSVL.